Listed below are T cell receptor beta chains from one sample, sequenced in a study of blood T cell repertoires in COVID-19. Libraries were prepared by immunoSEQ multiplex PCR; TCRdb keeps only in-frame clonotypes and omits some of them. The sample contains roughly 260,000 clones, 88% of which appear only once. What was sequenced was peripheral blood. These receptors were collected from a man between 60 and 75 years old who had recovered from COVID-19. CDR3s include the opening cysteine and the closing phenylalanine or tryptophan. The D gene is left open where the match is weak. The size of a clone is reported for some rows only, either as once, few or many, or as a class for expanded clones.

v_gene: TRBV9
j_gene: TRBJ2-7
d_gene: TRBD2
abundance: .
CDR3aa: CASSPSGAGYEQYF
CDR3nt: TGTGCCAGCAGCCCCAGCGGGGCCGGCTACGAGCAGTACTTC

v_gene: TRBV18
j_gene: TRBJ1-5
d_gene: TRBD1
abundance: .
CDR3aa: CASSPERTGREPQHF
CDR3nt: TGTGCCAGCTCACCCGAAAGGACAGGGCGGGAGCCCCAGCATTTT

v_gene: TRBV5-1
j_gene: TRBJ2-5
d_gene: TRBD2
abundance: .
CDR3aa: CASSLSSGGSTYQETQYF
CDR3nt: TGCGCCAGCAGCTTATCTAGCGGGGGGAGTACGTACCAAGAGACCCAGTACTTC

v_gene: TRBV5-1
j_gene: TRBJ2-5
d_gene: TRBD2
abundance: once
CDR3aa: CASSFLLRGKETQYF
CDR3nt: TGCGCCAGCAGCTTTTTACTGCGGGGGAAGGAGACCCAGTACTTC

v_gene: TRBV5-1
j_gene: TRBJ2-3
d_gene: TRBD1
abundance: .
CDR3aa: CASSLGTGPDTQYF
CDR3nt: TGCGCCAGCAGCTTAGGGACAGGGCCAGATACGCAGTATTTT

v_gene: TRBV5-6
j_gene: TRBJ1-2
d_gene: TRBD1
abundance: few
CDR3aa: CASSLEDRPYYGYTF
CDR3nt: TGTGCCAGCAGCTTGGAGGACAGGCCCTACTATGGCTACACCTTC

v_gene: TRBV19
j_gene: TRBJ1-5
d_gene: .
abundance: .
CDR3aa: CASSLSGSNQPQHF
CDR3nt: TGTGCCAGTAGTTTATCGGGGAGCAATCAGCCCCAGCATTTT

v_gene: TRBV27
j_gene: TRBJ1-5
d_gene: .
abundance: .
CDR3aa: CASRSGGSNQPQHF
CDR3nt: TGTGCCAGCAGGTCGGGGGGTAGCAATCAGCCCCAGCATTTT

v_gene: TRBV13
j_gene: TRBJ1-1
d_gene: TRBD1
abundance: .
CDR3aa: CASSLGDRGAEAFF
CDR3nt: TGTGCCAGCAGCTTAGGGGACAGGGGAGCCGAAGCTTTCTTT

v_gene: TRBV27
j_gene: TRBJ1-4
d_gene: TRBD1
abundance: .
CDR3aa: CASSSTGGWTNEKLFF
CDR3nt: TGTGCCAGCAGTTCGACAGGGGGCTGGACTAATGAAAAACTGTTTTTT

v_gene: TRBV2
j_gene: TRBJ1-3
d_gene: TRBD1
abundance: .
CDR3aa: CASSEGDRAGNTIYF
CDR3nt: TGTGCCAGCAGTGAAGGGGACAGGGCTGGAAACACCATATATTTT

v_gene: TRBV27
j_gene: TRBJ2-1
d_gene: TRBD2
abundance: .
CDR3aa: CASSYPGLAGGNEQFF
CDR3nt: TGTGCCAGCAGTTACCCGGGACTAGCGGGGGGCAATGAGCAGTTCTTC

v_gene: TRBV29-1
j_gene: TRBJ1-2
d_gene: .
abundance: once
CDR3aa: CSAHSGGSYGYTF
CDR3nt: TGCAGCGCCCACAGCGGAGGCAGCTATGGCTACACCTTC

v_gene: TRBV19
j_gene: TRBJ2-5
d_gene: TRBD1
abundance: .
CDR3aa: CASKSRTGQETQYF
CDR3nt: TGTGCCAGTAAATCCCGGACAGGACAAGAGACCCAGTACTTC

v_gene: TRBV24-1
j_gene: TRBJ2-3
d_gene: TRBD2
abundance: .
CDR3aa: CATSDLGDERGVADTQYF
CDR3nt: TGTGCCACCAGTGATTTAGGCGATGAGCGGGGGGTAGCAGATACGCAGTATTTT

v_gene: TRBV14
j_gene: TRBJ1-1
d_gene: .
abundance: .
CDR3aa: CASSPGLLGGTEAFF
CDR3nt: TGTGCCAGCAGCCCGGGCCTACTTGGGGGGACTGAAGCTTTCTTT

v_gene: TRBV18
j_gene: TRBJ1-1
d_gene: TRBD1
abundance: .
CDR3aa: CASSPQTGGNEAFF
CDR3nt: TGTGCCAGCTCACCTCAGACAGGGGGTAATGAAGCTTTCTTT

v_gene: TRBV6-5
j_gene: TRBJ1-5
d_gene: .
abundance: .
CDR3aa: CASGTGQPQHF
CDR3nt: TGTGCCAGCGGGACTGGCCAGCCCCAGCATTTT

v_gene: TRBV3-1/TRBV3-2
j_gene: TRBJ1-2
d_gene: TRBD1
abundance: .
CDR3aa: CASSQDWTGDGYTF
CDR3nt: TGTGCCAGCAGCCAAGATTGGACAGGCGATGGCTACACCTTC

v_gene: TRBV6-2/TRBV6-3
j_gene: TRBJ1-6
d_gene: .
abundance: .
CDR3aa: CASGRLGQPFDSPLHF
CDR3nt: TGTGCCAGCGGCCGCCTTGGACAGCCTTTCGATTCACCCCTCCACTTT

v_gene: TRBV24-1
j_gene: TRBJ2-3
d_gene: TRBD1
abundance: .
CDR3aa: CATSDPGQGSGDTQYF
CDR3nt: TGTGCCACCAGTGACCCTGGACAGGGGAGTGGAGATACGCAGTATTTT

v_gene: TRBV19
j_gene: TRBJ1-6
d_gene: .
abundance: .
CDR3aa: CASNPAPGNSPLHF
CDR3nt: TGTGCCAGTAACCCAGCTCCGGGGAATTCACCCCTCCACTTT

v_gene: TRBV5-4
j_gene: TRBJ1-4
d_gene: .
abundance: .
CDR3aa: CASSPGTEGEKLFF
CDR3nt: TGTGCCAGCAGCCCAGGGACGGAGGGTGAAAAACTGTTTTTT

v_gene: TRBV11-3
j_gene: TRBJ2-1
d_gene: .
abundance: .
CDR3aa: CASSLEGGYNEQFF
CDR3nt: TGTGCCAGCAGCTTAGAAGGGGGCTACAATGAGCAGTTCTTC

v_gene: TRBV6-4
j_gene: TRBJ2-3
d_gene: TRBD2
abundance: .
CDR3aa: CASSVASGARDTQYF
CDR3nt: TGTGCCAGCAGTGTCGCTAGCGGGGCGAGAGATACGCAGTATTTT

v_gene: TRBV3-1/TRBV3-2
j_gene: TRBJ1-1
d_gene: TRBD1
abundance: .
CDR3aa: CASNGQANTEAFF
CDR3nt: TGTGCCAGCAATGGACAGGCTAACACTGAAGCTTTCTTT

v_gene: TRBV19
j_gene: TRBJ1-5
d_gene: .
abundance: few
CDR3aa: CASSIRGTQTRYSNQPQHF
CDR3nt: TGTGCCAGTAGTATTCGTGGGACACAAACCCGTTATAGCAATCAGCCCCAGCATTTT

v_gene: TRBV6-5
j_gene: TRBJ1-4
d_gene: TRBD1
abundance: .
CDR3aa: CASSYSRTGVNEKLFF
CDR3nt: TGTGCCAGCAGTTACTCGAGGACAGGAGTTAATGAAAAACTGTTTTTT

v_gene: TRBV27
j_gene: TRBJ2-7
d_gene: .
abundance: .
CDR3aa: CASSKGRSSYEQYF
CDR3nt: TGTGCCAGCAGTAAAGGTAGGAGCTCCTACGAGCAGTACTTC

v_gene: TRBV7-2
j_gene: TRBJ2-7
d_gene: TRBD1
abundance: .
CDR3aa: CASSLATGVYYYEQYF
CDR3nt: TGTGCCAGCAGCCTCGCAACAGGGGTTTACTACTACGAGCAGTACTTC

v_gene: TRBV7-3
j_gene: TRBJ2-3
d_gene: TRBD2
abundance: .
CDR3aa: CASRSSAGGPDTQYF
CDR3nt: TGTGCCAGCCGCTCTAGTGCGGGGGGGCCAGATACGCAGTATTTT

v_gene: TRBV6-5
j_gene: TRBJ1-5
d_gene: .
abundance: .
CDR3aa: CASSFTGRGSNQPQHF
CDR3nt: TGTGCCAGCAGTTTCACAGGGCGGGGGAGCAATCAGCCCCAGCATTTT

v_gene: TRBV6-1
j_gene: TRBJ1-2
d_gene: .
abundance: .
CDR3aa: CASSERRTMGYTF
CDR3nt: TGTGCCAGCAGTGAGAGGCGCACTATGGGCTACACCTTC

v_gene: TRBV30
j_gene: TRBJ1-2
d_gene: TRBD1
abundance: .
CDR3aa: CAWTTGVDYGYTF
CDR3nt: TGTGCCTGGACTACAGGGGTAGACTATGGCTACACCTTC

v_gene: TRBV7-9
j_gene: TRBJ2-1
d_gene: TRBD1
abundance: .
CDR3aa: CASSFRGQDSSYNEQFF
CDR3nt: TGTGCCAGCAGTTTCCGTGGACAGGACAGCTCCTACAATGAGCAGTTCTTC

v_gene: TRBV5-1
j_gene: TRBJ2-7
d_gene: TRBD1
abundance: .
CDR3aa: CASSTGQPSYEQYF
CDR3nt: TGCGCCAGCAGCACGGGACAGCCTTCCTACGAGCAGTACTTC

v_gene: TRBV19
j_gene: TRBJ1-5
d_gene: .
abundance: few
CDR3aa: CASSISGVNQPQHF
CDR3nt: TGTGCCAGTAGTATCAGCGGAGTCAATCAGCCCCAGCATTTT

v_gene: TRBV5-1
j_gene: TRBJ1-6
d_gene: .
abundance: once
CDR3aa: CASSPGNSPLHF
CDR3nt: TGCGCCAGCAGCCCGGGGAATTCACCCCTCCACTTT

v_gene: TRBV7-3
j_gene: TRBJ2-6
d_gene: TRBD1
abundance: .
CDR3aa: CASSCLTGVRSLARHVLTF
CDR3nt: TGTGCCAGCAGCTGTTTGACAGGGGTAAGGTCACTCGCTCGGCACGTCCTGACTTTC

v_gene: TRBV4-1
j_gene: TRBJ2-3
d_gene: TRBD2
abundance: once
CDR3aa: CASKTSGTDTQYF
CDR3nt: TGCGCCAGCAAAACTAGCGGGACAGATACGCAGTATTTT

v_gene: TRBV30
j_gene: TRBJ2-6
d_gene: .
abundance: few
CDR3aa: CAWSLGGANVLTF
CDR3nt: TGTGCCTGGAGTCTCGGGGGGGCCAACGTCCTGACTTTC

v_gene: TRBV30
j_gene: TRBJ1-5
d_gene: .
abundance: .
CDR3aa: CAWSPGRVEQPQHF
CDR3nt: TGTGCCTGGAGTCCTGGGCGAGTCGAGCAGCCCCAGCATTTT

v_gene: TRBV25-1
j_gene: TRBJ1-6
d_gene: .
abundance: .
CDR3aa: CASSEYIGDNSPLHF
CDR3nt: TGTGCCAGCAGTGAATATATAGGGGATAATTCACCCCTCCACTTT